A single sample is the source of the 30 T cell receptor beta chains below, sequenced in a study of blood T cells in healthy people across ages. A J-beta primer mix and a sample-barcoded 5' primer were used in a second PCR of roughly 6 to 11 cycles. Each CDR3 protein gets one entry after TCRdb re-called the 5' RACE reads with MiXCR. Of approximately 690,000 distinct CDR3 sequences in the sample, 35% to 50% were seen once. The source material was blood. These receptors were collected from a man aged 80 or over in good health.

The table lists this clonotype with many counts. Mismatch with germline at one junction end may stem from a read error. The chain combines TRBV7-9 with TRBJ2-5, with D unresolved. From germline, CDR1 is SEHNR and CDR2 FQNEAQ (reference sequence). The CDR3 extends over 14 amino acids. The CDR3 DNA is TGCGCCAGCAGCTTGGCATCAGGACAAGAGACCCAGTACTTC. Protein: CASSLASGQETQYF.

Note on this clonotype: A much bigger clone sits one base away, suggesting this may be a read error. The V call is TRBV6-2 or TRBV6-3, the J call TRBJ2-7; 15 bases fit TRBD2. The germline gives CDR1 MNHEY, CDR2 SVGEGT. V lost 5 bases to trimming and J lost 8 bases; unmatched junction nucleotides: 4. This CDR3 is 14 amino acids long. CDR3 sequence: CASSLGLAGGQQYF. DNA for the CDR3: TGTGCCAGCAGTCTCGGACTAGCGGGGGGGCAGCAGTACTTC.

This clonotype showed up just a few times. V is TRBV4-1 and J is TRBJ2-1; D perhaps matches TRBD2 (6 bases). V gave up 0 bases and J gave up 6 bases, with 15 bases separating them. This CDR3 is 16 amino acids long. The germline gives CDR1 MGHRA, CDR2 YSYEKL. The CDR3 DNA sequence: TGCGCCAGCAGCCAAGAATCGGGACGGAGGGTCAATGAGCAGTTCTTC. This translates into CASSQESGRRVNEQFF.

The V call is TRBV12-3 or TRBV12-4, the J call TRBJ1-1; 8 bases align to TRBD1. CDR3 length: 16 residues. Losses at the gene ends were 5 bases for V and 2 bases for J; bases not matched to a gene: 10. DNA for the CDR3: TGTGCCAGCAGTGAACCGGGACAGGTAATTAACACTGAAGCTTTCTTT. Its protein product is CASSEPGQVINTEAFF.

This chain links TRBV11-3 with TRBJ2-5; tentative D call: TRBD2 (6 bases). CDR1 and CDR2 (germline): SGHNT, YENEEA. The length of the CDR3 is 14 residues. Trimming stripped 2 bases from V and 5 bases from J, with 12 bases between. The CDR3 here is CASSLNGRRETQYF. DNA for the CDR3: TGTGCCAGCAGCTTAAATGGGAGGCGGGAGACCCAGTACTTC. The full variable domain, with the rest looked up from reference TRBV11-3 and TRBJ2-5, is EAGVVQSPRYKIIEKKQPVAFWCNPISGHNTLYWYLQNLGQGPELLIRYENEEAVDDSQLPKDRFSAERLKGVDSTLKIQPAELGDSAVYLCASSLNGRRETQYFGPGTRLLVL.

V is TRBV11-2 and J is TRBJ2-3; 7 positions match TRBD2. The CDR3 covers 16 residues. With 4 bases clipped from V and 1 base from J, the junction kept 8 bases outside the gene matches. From germline, CDR1 is SGHAT and CDR2 FQNNGV. The CDR3 loop reads CASSSGGGVRTDTQYF. Written as DNA, the CDR3 is TGTGCCAGCAGCTCCGGGGGAGGGGTTCGCACAGATACGCAGTATTTT.

This clonotype was recorded many times. The chain is built from TRBV9 and TRBJ2-1, with 7 positions matching TRBD2. This CDR3 region has 13 residues. CDR1 and CDR2 from the germline V gene are SGDLS and YYNGEE. With 2 bases clipped from V and 8 bases from J, the junction kept 4 bases outside the gene matches. For the CDR3, the DNA is TGTGCCAGCAGCGTGGTAGCGGGCTATGAGCAGTTCTTC. Translation gives CASSVVAGYEQFF. Supplemented by reference TRBV9 and TRBJ2-1, the full variable domain reads DSGVTQTPKHLITATGQRVTLRCSPRSGDLSVYWYQQSLDQGLQFLIQYYNGEERAKGNILERFSAQQFPDLHSELNLSSLELGDSALYFCASSVVAGYEQFFGPGTRLTVL.

The chain uses TRBV28 and TRBJ2-3; 9 nucleotides agree with TRBD1. Germline V gives CDR1 MDHEN, CDR2 SYDVKM. J gave up 6 bases and V 8 bases, and 12 bases lay outside the gene matches. The CDR3 totals 15 residues. The DNA for the CDR3 is TGTGCCAGCGGCCCGGGACAGGGTTTGACGGATACGCAGTATTTT. As protein: CASGPGQGLTDTQYF. Full variable domain (remainder filled in from reference TRBV28 and TRBJ2-3): DVKVTQSSRYLVKRTGEKVFLECVQDMDHENMFWYRQDPGLGLRLIYFSYDVKMKEKGDIPEGYSVSREKKERFSLILESASTNQTSMYLCASGPGQGLTDTQYFGPGTRLTVL.

The rearrangement links TRBV3-1 to TRBJ2-1, with unresolved D. The CDR3 spans 13 residues. Germline V gene data show CDR1 as LGHDT and CDR2 as YNNKEL (reference sequence). Trimming shortened V by 4 bases and J by 3 bases, and 7 bases separated the two germline ends. The CDR3 coding sequence is TGTGCCAGCAGCCCTTCGTACTACAATGAGCAGTTCTTC. Residues: CASSPSYYNEQFF.

This clonotype was seen only a few times. J is TRBJ2-1 and V is TRBV20-1, with D hard to call. V was cut by 5 bases and J by 3 bases, with 17 bases left in between. The CDR3 loop spans 15 amino acids. Germline V gene sequence: CDR1 DFQATT, CDR2 SNEGSKA (reference sequence). The CDR3: CSAPLREELYNEQFF. The CDR3, as DNA: TGCAGTGCTCCGCTTAGGGAAGAGCTCTACAATGAGCAGTTCTTC.

This clonotype was seen a few times. The J gene is TRBJ2-5, the V gene TRBV12-3 or TRBV12-4, with D possibly TRBD1 on 5 matching bases. The CDR3 extends over 12 amino acids. V lost 10 bases to trimming and J lost 4 bases, with 13 bases between them. CDR3: CATKRGLETQYF. The CDR3 nucleotides are TGTGCCACCAAAAGGGGCCTAGAGACCCAGTACTTC.

This chain connects TRBV20-1 to TRBJ1-5, with D perhaps matching TRBD1 (6 bases). Germline V gene sequence: CDR1 DFQATT, CDR2 SNEGSKA (reference sequence). This CDR3 comprises 16 residues. Trimming removed 5 bases from V and 2 bases from J, with 19 bases in between. In DNA form, the CDR3 reads TGCAGTGCTCTCCTAGGTGGTGGGGGCGGCAATCAGCCCCAGCATTTT. Protein product: CSALLGGGGGNQPQHF.

This clonotype was seen a handful of times. This rearrangement joins TRBV4-3 to TRBJ1-3, with D uncertain. CDR3 length: 16 amino acids. Trimming cost V 0 bases and J 2 bases, with 11 bases left between them. Germline CDR1 is LGHNA and CDR2 is YSLEER. The CDR3 loop is CASSQDEGSAGNTIYF. Written as DNA, the CDR3 is TGCGCCAGCAGCCAAGATGAAGGTTCGGCTGGAAACACCATATATTTT.

This clonotype appeared a few times. V and J are TRBV9 and TRBJ2-1; D perhaps matches TRBD2 (6 bases). V lost 2 bases to trimming and J lost 5 bases, with 17 bases between them. Germline V CDR1 and CDR2: SGDLS, YYNGEE. The CDR3 loop spans 16 amino acids. The CDR3 sequence: CASSVDLAGYNNEQFF. CDR3 sequence (DNA): TGTGCCAGCAGCGTCGATCTTGCGGGGTACAACAATGAGCAGTTCTTC. The variable domain in full, completed from reference TRBV9 and TRBJ2-1, reads DSGVTQTPKHLITATGQRVTLRCSPRSGDLSVYWYQQSLDQGLQFLIQYYNGEERAKGNILERFSAQQFPDLHSELNLSSLELGDSALYFCASSVDLAGYNNEQFFGPGTRLTVL.

J is TRBJ2-5 and V is TRBV5-4; the D call may be TRBD1 or TRBD2 (5 bases each). The germline V and J ends were trimmed by 4 bases and 1 base, with 14 bases remaining between them. Germline values: CDR1 SGHNT, CDR2 YYREEE (reference sequence). The CDR3 covers 15 residues. CDR3 in amino acids: CASSGTGTAQETQYF. For the CDR3, the DNA is TGTGCCAGCAGCGGAACCGGGACGGCCCAAGAGACCCAGTACTTC.

This clonotype was counted at least ten times. The chain couples TRBV28 to TRBJ1-2; 7 nucleotides align to TRBD1. V shed 6 bases, J shed 5 bases, and the junction held 6 bases outside the gene matches. This CDR3 spans 13 amino acids. Germline CDR1 is MDHEN and CDR2 is SYDVKM. CDR3 in DNA: TGTGCCAGCAGGGGAGGGGGCGTTTATGGCTACACCTTC. Translating it yields CASRGGGVYGYTF.

This clonotype was counted only a few times. The genes are TRBV7-2 and TRBJ2-1; 12 nucleotides match TRBD2. CDR3 length: 18 amino acids. Looked up from germline, CDR1 is SGHTA and CDR2 is FQGNSA. V gave up 1 base and J gave up 5 bases; unmatched junction bases: 9. CDR3 protein: CASSLGPPSGGADNEQFF. The CDR3, as DNA: TGTGCCAGCAGCTTAGGCCCCCCTAGCGGGGGGGCCGACAATGAGCAGTTCTTC.

The rearrangement links TRBV4-1 to TRBJ2-1, with D possibly TRBD1 on 5 matching bases. The J call may be faulty, since TRBJ2-7 better matches the DNA end. Germline lookup yields CDR1 MGHRA and CDR2 YSYEKL. The CDR3 length is 16 residues. The CDR3 DNA sequence: TGCGCCAGCAGCCAAGCATGGCAGGGCAGCTACAATGAGCAGTACTTC. This gives the protein CASSQAWQGSYNEQYF.

A few counts support this clonotype. This sequence joins TRBV5-1 and TRBJ2-2; no firm D call. Looked up from germline, CDR1 is SGHRS and CDR2 is YFSETQ. The CDR3 runs to 17 residues. Trimming cost V 3 bases and J 4 bases, with 19 bases left between them. The CDR3 nucleotides are TGCGCCAGCAGCTACCTCCGAGTTAAGTCGAGCACCGGGGAGCTGTTTTTT. Its protein is CASSYLRVKSSTGELFF.

This clonotype was seen only once. A single base separates this from a much larger clone, so it may be a read error. The chain links TRBV4-2 to TRBJ2-1, with D perhaps TRBD1 (5 bases). V lost 0 bases, J lost 11 bases, and 11 bases lay in between. Germline-derived CDR1 and CDR2 are LGHNA and YNFKEQ. The CDR3 is 13 residues long. CDR3 nucleotides: TGTGCCAGCAGCCAAGATCGGACAAGGAAGCAGTTCTTC. Translating it yields CASSQDRTRKQFF.

This clonotype was counted between two and nine times. The rearrangement links TRBV7-9 to TRBJ2-5; TRBD2 matches 14 bases. The J segment lost 7 bases and the V segment lost 5 bases, leaving 9 bases of the junction unmatched. The CDR3 contains 16 residues. CDR1 is SEHNR, CDR2 FQNEAQ, per germline (reference sequence). The CDR3 DNA reads TGTGCCAGCAGCCTAACGGGACTAGCGGGAGCGGGGACCCAGTACTTC. Residues: CASSLTGLAGAGTQYF.

Written as DNA, the CDR3 is TGTGCCACCAGCAGATACAATCAGCCCCAGCATTTT. Its translation is CATSRYNQPQHF. V usage is TRBV15 and J usage is TRBJ1-5; D call uncertain. Trimming removed 2 bases at V and 3 bases at J, with 2 bases between. The CDR3 extends over 12 amino acids. Germline assignment: CDR1 LNHNV and CDR2 YYDKDF (reference sequence).

There are a few counts of this clonotype. In DNA form, the CDR3 reads TGCAGCGTTGGAGTCAGGGGGCGCGTTGAGCAGTACTTC. Its protein product is CSVGVRGRVEQYF. V gene TRBV29-1 combines with J gene TRBJ2-7; 8 bases are a match to TRBD1. Germline-derived CDR1 and CDR2 are SQVTM and ANQGSEA. This CDR3 has 13 residues. The ends lost 4 bases at V and 7 bases at J; junction bases unmatched: 9.

This clonotype has ten or more counts. The chain couples TRBV15 to TRBJ1-1; a possible D gene is TRBD1 (5 bases). V lost 9 bases to trimming and J lost 3 bases, with 11 bases between them. Germline CDR1 is LNHNV and CDR2 is YYDKDF (reference sequence). CDR3 length: 12 residues. The CDR3 reads CATGPRYTEAFF. CDR3 DNA: TGTGCCACGGGACCGCGCTACACTGAAGCTTTCTTT. Full variable domain (missing parts from reference TRBV15 and TRBJ1-1): DAMVIQNPRYQVTQFGKPVTLSCSQTLNHNVMYWYQQKSSQAPKLLFHYYDKDFNNEADTPDNFQSRRPNTSFCFLDIRSPGLGDTAMYLCATGPRYTEAFFGQGTRLTVV.

The rearrangement joins TRBV4-3 to TRBJ1-5; 9 nucleotides match TRBD1. V was pared by 2 bases and J by 6 bases, with 5 bases of the junction left unmatched. Germline V gene lookup returns CDR1 LGHNA and CDR2 YSLEER. The CDR3 has 15 amino acids. This chain's CDR3 is CASSQLQGAGQPQHF. The CDR3 nucleotides are TGCGCCAGCAGCCAACTACAGGGGGCTGGTCAGCCCCAGCATTTT.

The V and J genes are TRBV20-1 and TRBJ2-5; no clear D gene. CDR3 size: 10 residues. Looked up from germline, CDR1 is DFQATT and CDR2 is SNEGSKA (reference sequence). V gave up 2 bases and J gave up 12 bases, with 10 bases separating them. The CDR3 bases are TGCAGTGCTAGATGGCCCGCCGAGTACTTC. As protein: CSARWPAEYF.

The table lists this clonotype with a few counts. The chain recombines TRBV20-1 with TRBJ1-2, with D perhaps matching TRBD1 (5 bases). Germline V gene sequence: CDR1 DFQATT, CDR2 SNEGSKA (reference sequence). Trimming shortened V by 3 bases and J by 7 bases, and 18 bases separated the two germline ends. This CDR3 has 14 residues. The CDR3 DNA reads as TGCAGTGCTAGCGGATACGGAGGGGTTTCTGGCTACACCTTC. This encodes CSASGYGGVSGYTF.

The J gene is TRBJ2-3, the V gene TRBV20-1, with 11 bases matching TRBD2. Germline V CDR1 and CDR2: DFQATT, SNEGSKA (reference sequence). The CDR3 has 16 residues. Germline trimming cut 2 bases from V and 2 bases from J; bases unmatched to any gene: 6. CDR3 sequence reads: CSARSGTSGNTDTQYF. CDR3 bases: TGCAGTGCTAGAAGCGGGACTAGCGGAAACACAGATACGCAGTATTTT.

With regard to this clonotype: Relative to the germline gene, one junction end is altered; a read error may explain this. The chain is built from TRBV4-3 and TRBJ2-5; 15 bases are shared with TRBD2. TRBJ2-7 explains the end of the DNA better; the J call may be wrong. CDR3 length: 17 residues. The germline V gene encodes CDR1 LGHNA and CDR2 YSLEER. The CDR3 DNA follows: TGCGCCAGCAGTCAAGGACTAGCGGGAGGGTATAACTACGAGCAGTACTTC. As protein: CASSQGLAGGYNYEQYF.

V usage is TRBV2 and J usage is TRBJ1-2; D perhaps matches TRBD1 (5 bases). Germline CDR1 reads SNHLY; CDR2 reads FYNNEI. Trimming stripped 6 bases from V and 4 bases from J, with 6 bases between. The CDR3 extends over 11 amino acids. The CDR3 DNA sequence: TGTGCCAGCAGAGGGACCTATGGCTACACCTTC. Translated, it gives CASRGTYGYTF. The full variable domain, in which reference TRBV2 and TRBJ1-2 provide the parts outside the CDR3, is EPEVTQTPSHQVTQMGQEVILRCVPISNHLYFYWYRQILGQKVEFLVSFYNNEISEKSEIFDDQFSVERPDGSNFTLKIRSTKLEDSAMYFCASRGTYGYTFGSGTRLTVV.